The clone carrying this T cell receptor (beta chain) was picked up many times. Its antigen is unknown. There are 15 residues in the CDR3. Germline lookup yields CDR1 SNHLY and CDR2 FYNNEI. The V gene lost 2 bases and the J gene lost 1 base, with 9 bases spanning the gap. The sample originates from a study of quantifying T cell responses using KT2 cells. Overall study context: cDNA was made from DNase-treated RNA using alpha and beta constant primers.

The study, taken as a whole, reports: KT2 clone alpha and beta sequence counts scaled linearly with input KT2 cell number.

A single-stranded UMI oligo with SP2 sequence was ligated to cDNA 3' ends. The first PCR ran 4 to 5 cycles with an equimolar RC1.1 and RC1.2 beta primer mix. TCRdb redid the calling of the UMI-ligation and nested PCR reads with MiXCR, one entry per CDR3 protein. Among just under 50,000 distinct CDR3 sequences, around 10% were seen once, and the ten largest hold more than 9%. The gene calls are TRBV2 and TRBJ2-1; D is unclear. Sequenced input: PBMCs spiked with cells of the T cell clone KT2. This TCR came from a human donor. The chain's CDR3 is CASSEKAGSYNEQFF. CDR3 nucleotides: TGTGCCAGCAGTGAAAAGGCAGGTTCCTACAATGAGCAGTTCTTC.